The rows below give T cell receptor beta chains drawn from one sample of a study of identical twins. TCRdb reprocessed the 5' RACE reads via MiXCR and lists one record per CDR3 protein. The table shows a few hundred thousand distinct CDR3 sequences, with approximately 10% occurring only once. The same data also contributed to another study, on yellow fever vaccine responses in identical twins.

The specimen sequenced was PBMCs. Receptors were obtained from a woman aged 18 to 35 in good health. CDR3s include the opening cysteine and the closing phenylalanine or tryptophan.

j_call v_call cdr3_aa
TRBJ1-1 TRBV5-6 CASSLRATLQNTEAFF
TRBJ2-5 TRBV3-1 CASSQPGQGRTQYF
TRBJ1-1 TRBV30 CAWSYTGGTEAFF
TRBJ2-1 TRBV20-1 CSARDRGGSYNEQFF
TRBJ2-1 TRBV25-1 CASAMLDRGYNEQFF
TRBJ2-7 TRBV11-2 CASSRRQGAFSYEQYF
TRBJ1-2 TRBV7-3 CPGSATNYGYTF
TRBJ2-1 TRBV9 CASSVGGANYNEQFF
TRBJ2-5 TRBV29-1 CSGEKLQETQYF
TRBJ2-3 TRBV7-9 CASTRGPDTQYF
TRBJ1-6 TRBV5-1 CASSLVQGFGSPLHF
TRBJ2-5 TRBV7-2 CASSFSPSMTPQETQYF
TRBJ2-7 TRBV7-2 CASSGGQKQTYEQYF
TRBJ2-7 TRBV6-1 CASTQPGGHEQYF
TRBJ2-3 TRBV3-1 CASTLGTNGPDTQYF
TRBJ2-7 TRBV20-1 CSASEYSRDLSYEQYF
TRBJ2-1 TRBV4-3 CASSQDYRGLILSEQFF
TRBJ2-3 TRBV5-1 CASSLGAGPPTDTQYF
TRBJ2-7 TRBV5-6 CASSPTVSYEQYF
TRBJ2-1 TRBV6-1 CATRLVTGRNEQFF
TRBJ2-3 TRBV5-1 CASSFSGDADTQYF
TRBJ2-7 TRBV6-5 CASSYRDKGPTYEQYF
TRBJ2-7 TRBV7-9 CASTPGQQTYEQYF
TRBJ2-1 TRBV11-2 CASSLGPSGWDEQFF
TRBJ1-2 TRBV28 CASSFFGDYGYTF
TRBJ1-1 TRBV5-1 CASSFLQGPTEAFF
TRBJ2-5 TRBV4-1 CASSHTSIFGGSQETQYF
TRBJ2-7 TRBV6-5 CASSFYSGSSYEQYF
TRBJ1-2 TRBV25-1 CASSESGQGFNYGYTF
TRBJ1-5 TRBV7-8 CASSLRAQGTQPQHF
TRBJ2-2 TRBV7-9 CASSPGLAFTGELFF